This is a list of T cell receptor beta chains from one sample in a study of T cells expressing NK-cell markers. TCRdb re-called the 5' RACE reads and shows each CDR3 protein once, DNA omitted. Its listing shows 400,000 to 550,000 distinct CDR3 sequences. The specimen was blood T cells: a sorted CD56 or NKG2C T cell subset, CD4+ or CD8+ T cells, or bulk PBMC T cells (not recorded which). The receptors shown here come from a woman between 18 and 70 years old in good health. Both conserved end residues are part of each CDR3.

TRBV7-9	TRBJ2-7	CASSLDSVSYEQYF
TRBV10-3	TRBJ2-1	CASEDGTTVNEQFF
TRBV12-3/TRBV12-4	TRBJ2-5	CASSLRMSRETQYF
TRBV12-5	TRBJ1-1	CASGLVSGVYVEAFF
TRBV12-3/TRBV12-4	TRBJ2-3	CASSFLPDTQYF
TRBV20-1	TRBJ2-1	CSARAGGPFDEQFF
TRBV7-2	TRBJ1-1	CASSLVRVRNTEAFF
TRBV7-2	TRBJ1-2	CASSSDRDYGYTF
TRBV2	TRBJ2-3	CASSVPQTGTDTQYF
TRBV9	TRBJ2-1	CASSVIASGGSYNEQFF
TRBV7-8	TRBJ2-6	CASSLGDSSSGANVLTF
TRBV20-1	TRBJ2-1	CSARVGAGGRDYYNEQFF
TRBV7-2	TRBJ2-1	CASSPGQPGGNEQFF
TRBV6-5	TRBJ2-1	CASSFRRLDEQFF
TRBV3-1	TRBJ1-1	CASRGGGGMNTEAFF
TRBV6-2/TRBV6-3	TRBJ2-3	CASRPPGAGTQYF
TRBV29-1	TRBJ2-1	CSVARRLNEQFF
TRBV7-2	TRBJ2-3	CASSSIFNHPDTQYF
TRBV7-2	TRBJ2-1	CASRPGLNEQFF
TRBV4-3	TRBJ2-1	CASSQDGTGTYNEQFF
TRBV19	TRBJ2-7	CASSSPGQGATYEQYF
TRBV12-3/TRBV12-4	TRBJ1-1	CASSSLVRGARPTEAFF
TRBV6-5	TRBJ2-6	CASSYSRGVPSGANVLTF
TRBV12-3/TRBV12-4	TRBJ2-5	CATSGQIETQYF
TRBV6-1	TRBJ2-1	CASSPSVGVNYNEQFF
TRBV3-1	TRBJ2-5	CASSQDPYDREETQYF
TRBV20-1	TRBJ2-1	CSAPRTSGAPFYNEQFF
TRBV12-3/TRBV12-4	TRBJ2-7	CASSFRNPGGYEQYF
TRBV4-1	TRBJ1-6	CASSQERQSNSPLHF